A single T cell receptor beta chain is shown here with its context. No cognate antigen has been identified for it. No base quality values were provided; no much bigger clone lies one nucleotide off. The record originates from a study of blood T cell repertoires in COVID-19 (dated by TCRdb to 2018 to 2020). About the full investigation: Collaborator samples came from the United States, Italy and Spain and covered acute and convalescent phases of COVID-19. The prospective study material was composed of cDNA or gDNA derived from T cells, B-cell-depleted T cells, or PBMCs. The dataset comprised deeply sampled blood TCRbeta repertoires from subjects exposed to, actively infected with, or recovered from COVID-19. A freely available public database, intended as a resource for researchers studying the immune response to SARS-CoV-2, is where the repertoires were released. The samples were drawn from two sources: the first 160 participants of the ongoing ImmuneRACE study, and 1,254 subjects contributed by 6 global collaborators. Sample metadata almost always included a de-identified subject ID, COVID-19 status, age in years and sex. HLA class I and class II types, where available, came from metadata supplied by the sample provider rather than from assay-based typing. General findings and caveats noted by the study authors: The quantity of clinical and demographic metadata differed by source and by participant and was supplied without curation.

TCRbeta CDR3 regions were amplified from genomic DNA using the immunoSEQ Assay, a bias-controlled multiplex PCR. In the source study's methods: Within the assay, amplification of reference gene primers was used to estimate how many nucleated cells each sample contained. Sequence reads were collapsed and filtered to measure the absolute abundance of every unique TCRbeta CDR3 rearrangement. For each sample, productive Simpson clonality was calculated as the square root of Simpson's diversity index across productive rearrangements. Held by TCRdb, this immuneACCESS table contains in-frame sequences only and omits some clones. Under half of the omission traces to an unresolved V gene where checked; the cause of the rest is unknown. That table furnishes V, J and clone size, whereas the DNA furnished D and trimming. The table for this sample lists 70,000 to 100,000 clones; roughly 80% of them were counted only once. The ten largest clones capture 15% to 18% of the sample.

The CDR3 numbers 12 residues from cysteine through phenylalanine. The DNA shown is the 36-base CDR3, in frame from base 1. Compared with germline, V lacks 5 bases and J lacks 5 bases; bases without a gene match: 3. CDR1 and CDR2 are drawn from the germline V gene (reference sequence): GTSNPN, SVGIG. Each collaborating institution followed its own protocols to collect whole blood in K2EDTA tubes. For TCRbeta analysis, collaborators shipped samples as frozen whole blood, isolated PBMCs, or DNA extracted from either of those sample types. The rearranged segments are TRBV30 and TRBJ1-2, with 9 bases matching TRBD1. The source material was peripheral blood. The receptor's source is an elderly woman with acute or convalescent COVID-19. The CDR3 amino acid sequence is: CAWAGTGYGYTF. In nucleotide form, the sequence is TGTGCCTGGGCCGGGACAGGGTATGGCTACACCTTC. With all but the CDR3 taken from the reference TRBV30 and TRBJ1-2 genes, the full variable domain is: SQTIHQWPATLVQPVGSPLSLECTVEGTSNPNLYWYRQAAGRGLQLLFYSVGIGQISSEVPQNLSASRPQDRQFILSSKKLLLSDSGFYLCAWAGTGYGYTFGSGTRLTVV.